The 11 T cell receptor beta chains below were found in one sample sequenced in a study of cytomegalovirus exposure and HLA in healthy donors. PCR amplification relied on 60 Vbeta primers (plus 13 Jbeta primers). Assay: immunoSEQ multiplex PCR; the TCRdb copy retains only in-frame clones and omits some. Of about 130,000 clones listed, under 90% are singletons. Sequencing was done on a sample of PBMCs. The receptors derive from a woman in her 40s in good health and CMV-seronegative.

The chain links TRBV4-1 to TRBJ2-7; D gene unclear. Germline-derived CDR1 and CDR2 are MGHRA and YSYEKL. The CDR3 runs 13 residues. Trimming cost V 0 bases and J 4 bases, with 7 bases left between them. CDR3 loop: CASSQDWAYEQYF. In nucleotides, the CDR3 is TGCGCCAGCAGCCAAGATTGGGCTTACGAGCAGTACTTC.

The chain employs TRBV28 and TRBJ1-5, with unresolved D. CDR1 and CDR2 (germline): MDHEN, SYDVKM. The CDR3 extends over 15 amino acids. The V gene lost 8 bases and the J gene lost 2 bases, with 16 bases spanning the gap. CDR3 sequence (DNA): TGTGCCAGCGATCCCGGTTGGGCTGGCAATCAGCCCCAGCATTTT. Its translation: CASDPGWAGNQPQHF.

This clone has more than one count but fewer than ten. This sequence joins TRBV2 and TRBJ2-7; possible D gene TRBD2, 7 bases. The CDR3 has 15 amino acids. V gave up 5 bases and J gave up 5 bases, with 19 bases separating them. Germline-derived CDR1 and CDR2 are SNHLY and FYNNEI. The CDR3 region is CASSRGTGGFNEQYF. In nucleotides, the CDR3 is TGTGCCAGCAGTAGGGGGACGGGGGGTTTCAACGAGCAGTACTTC.

This chain uses TRBV7-8 with TRBJ1-2; D is unclear. The germline CDR1 and CDR2 sequences are SGHVS and FQNEAQ. CDR3 length: 14 amino acids. V was pared by 2 bases and J by 4 bases, with 11 bases between. The chain's CDR3 is CASSLRGLGYGYTF. The CDR3 nucleotides read TGTGCCAGCAGCTTAAGAGGGTTGGGCTATGGCTACACCTTC.

The chain links TRBV18 to TRBJ2-7; 7 bases fit TRBD2. The CDR3 consists of 14 residues. Losses at the gene ends were 1 base for V and 5 bases for J; bases not matched to a gene: 5. Per germline, CDR1 KGHSH and CDR2 LQKENI. CDR3 in DNA: TGTGCCAGCTCACCACAAAAGGGAGGGCACGAGCAGTACTTC. Its protein product is CASSPQKGGHEQYF.

The chain recombines TRBV6-6 with TRBJ2-2; 8 bases fit TRBD1. Germline V gives CDR1 MNHNY, CDR2 SVGAGI (reference sequence). CDR3 length equals 16 residues. V dropped 6 bases and J dropped 6; count of bases not matched to a gene: 12. Here the CDR3 reads CASSLDWTGRAGELFF. CDR3 bases: TGTGCCAGCAGCCTGGACTGGACAGGGCGCGCCGGGGAGCTGTTTTTT.

The CDR3 is CASSPRRASGGARDEQYF. DNA for the CDR3: TGTGCCAGCAGCCCCAGAAGGGCTAGCGGGGGGGCCCGAGACGAGCAGTACTTC. This chain connects TRBV28 to TRBJ2-7; TRBD2 agrees at 12 bases. J gave up 5 bases and V 6 bases, and 17 bases lay outside the gene matches. CDR1 and CDR2 (germline): MDHEN, SYDVKM. The CDR3 totals 18 residues. Filled out from reference TRBV28 and TRBJ2-7, the complete variable domain reads DVKVTQSSRYLVKRTGEKVFLECVQDMDHENMFWYRQDPGLGLRLIYFSYDVKMKEKGDIPEGYSVSREKKERFSLILESASTNQTSMYLCASSPRRASGGARDEQYFGPGTRLTVT.

CDR3 sequence (DNA): TGTGCCAGCAGTTTACTTGGCGGGGCTGCAGATACGCAGTATTTT. Translated, it gives CASSLLGGAADTQYF. The rearrangement uses TRBV27 and TRBJ2-3; tentative D call: TRBD2 (6 bases). Germline CDR1 and CDR2: MNHEY and SMNVEV (reference sequence). This CDR3 is built from 15 residues. Trimming took off 2 bases at V and 4 bases at J, with 13 bases between the two ends.

The chain is built from TRBV7-2 and TRBJ2-3; no clear D. Germline loops: CDR1 SGHTA, CDR2 FQGNSA. The CDR3 is 15 amino acids. V lost 3 bases and J 4 bases, leaving 14 bases between the germline ends. CDR3 in DNA: TGTGCCAGCAGCTTGGGCTCGGCTGGGTCAGATACGCAGTATTTT. Its protein is CASSLGSAGSDTQYF. Variable domain in full (rest from reference TRBV7-2 and TRBJ2-3): GAGVSQSPSNKVTEKGKDVELRCDPISGHTALYWYRQSLGQGLEFLIYFQGNSAPDKSGLPSDRFSAERTGGSVSTLTIQRTQQEDSAVYLCASSLGSAGSDTQYFGPGTRLTVL.

V gene TRBV19 combines with J gene TRBJ2-1; no clear D. Trimming stripped 3 bases from V and 3 bases from J, with 6 bases between. The CDR3 is 13 amino acids. CDR1 and CDR2 (germline): LNHDA, SQIVND (reference sequence). As DNA, the CDR3 is TGTGCCAGTAGTATGTCTAACTACAATGAGCAGTTCTTC. Translation: CASSMSNYNEQFF.

The chain links TRBV19 to TRBJ2-6; 8 nucleotides align to TRBD1. V dropped 9 bases and J dropped 4; count of bases not matched to a gene: 8. The CDR3 contains 15 residues. Per germline, CDR1 LNHDA and CDR2 SQIVND (reference sequence). CDR3 sequence: CASYAGGQGANVLTF. The CDR3 DNA is TGTGCCAGCTACGCAGGGGGCCAGGGGGCCAACGTCCTGACTTTC.